One sample yielded the 18 T cell receptor beta chains listed below, sequenced in a study of CD8 T cells in Susac syndrome. An input of about 0.5 to 1 ug of RNA was subjected to reverse transcription using random hexamers. Each CDR3 protein gets one entry after TCRdb re-called the immunoSEQ multiplex PCR reads with MiXCR. This sample has 130,000 to 150,000 distinct CDR3 sequences, with roughly 94% found just once. The sample taken for sequencing was CD4+ T cells from PBMCs. The source of these receptors is a human donor in good health.

The gene calls are TRBV10-3 and TRBJ2-1; 7 bases line up with TRBD2. From germline, CDR1 is ENHRY and CDR2 SYGVKD. CDR3 length equals 18 residues. With V trimmed by 4 bases and J by 0 bases, 12 bases remained unmatched. CDR3: CAISGTSEAPSSYNEQFF. CDR3 nucleotides: TGTGCCATCAGTGGAACTAGCGAAGCCCCGAGCTCCTACAATGAGCAGTTCTTC.

The chain uses TRBV18 and TRBJ2-1, with D possibly TRBD2 on 5 matching bases. Germline V gene data show CDR1 as KGHSH and CDR2 as LQKENI. The V end was cut by 0 bases, the J end by 10 bases, with 10 bases between. The CDR3 is 13 residues long. The CDR3, as DNA: TGTGCCAGCTCACCACCCGACTACTTCGAGCAGTTCTTC. As protein: CASSPPDYFEQFF.

This chain connects TRBV5-6 to TRBJ1-2; 10 bases line up with TRBD1. J lost 5 bases, V lost 4 bases, and 11 bases had no gene match. The germline CDR1 and CDR2 sequences are SGHDT and YYEEEE. CDR3 length: 16 residues. Written as DNA, the CDR3 is TGTGCCAGCAGCGCCAGGGACAGGGGTTTGGGGTATGGCTACACCTTC. As protein: CASSARDRGLGYGYTF.

V is TRBV24-1 and J is TRBJ2-2; D not resolved. Looked up from germline, CDR1 is KGHDR and CDR2 is SFDVKD. Trimming took off 3 bases at V and 1 base at J, with 8 bases between the two ends. The CDR3 contains 15 residues. The CDR3 reads CATSDAGRNTGELFF. For the CDR3, the DNA is TGTGCCACCAGTGATGCCGGACGGAACACCGGGGAGCTGTTTTTT.

In its sample, this clonotype was seen once. The J gene is TRBJ2-7, the V gene TRBV3-1; 8 bases are a match to TRBD2. CDR3 size: 17 residues. Germline lookup yields CDR1 LGHDT and CDR2 YNNKEL (reference sequence). Trimming at V came to 3 bases and at J to 4 bases, leaving 14 bases not matched to a gene. The CDR3 spells CASSHGLAGRKTYEQYF. In nucleotides, the CDR3 is TGTGCCAGCAGCCACGGGCTAGCGGGCCGAAAAACTTACGAGCAGTACTTC.

The V gene is TRBV5-1, the J gene TRBJ1-2, with D unclear. Trimming removed 2 bases from V and 3 bases from J, with 8 bases in between. Germline V gives CDR1 SGHRS, CDR2 YFSETQ. The CDR3 is 13 amino acids. This chain's CDR3 is CASSLTVYYGYTF. CDR3 sequence (DNA): TGCGCCAGCAGCTTAACGGTGTACTATGGCTACACCTTC. Filled out from reference TRBV5-1 and TRBJ1-2, the complete variable domain reads KAGVTQTPRYLIKTRGQQVTLSCSPISGHRSVSWYQQTPGQGLQFLFEYFSETQRNKGNFPGRFSGRQFSNSRSEMNVSTLELGDSALYLCASSLTVYYGYTFGSGTRLTVV.

The rearrangement uses TRBV18 and TRBJ2-1; no clear D gene. This CDR3 is 14 amino acids long. The V end was cut by 7 bases, the J end by 2 bases, with 12 bases between. Germline V gene data show CDR1 as KGHSH and CDR2 as LQKENI. The CDR3 region has the DNA TGTGCCAGCTGCTCAGCTGGTCCCTACAATGAGCAGTTCTTC. Translated, it gives CASCSAGPYNEQFF.

This chain uses TRBV11-2 with TRBJ2-3; a possible D gene is TRBD2 (6 bases). CDR1 SGHAT and CDR2 FQNNGV come from the germline V gene. The CDR3 has 18 residues. Deletions cut 0 bases from V and 2 bases from J, with 18 bases between. CDR3 in DNA: TGTGCCAGCAGCTTAGATCCCCCCGGCGGGACCCTCACAGATACGCAGTATTTT. Translation gives CASSLDPPGGTLTDTQYF.

J is TRBJ2-4 and V is TRBV10-2, with D possibly being TRBD2 (6 bases). The CDR3 is 19 residues long. Trimming removed 6 bases from V and 0 bases from J, with 24 bases in between. Germline values: CDR1 WSHSY, CDR2 SAAADI. The CDR3, as DNA: TGCGCCAGCAGGGGAGGACAACGATCTAACATCCTAGCCAAAAACATTCAGTACTTC. Translated: CASRGGQRSNILAKNIQYF.

J is TRBJ1-1 and V is TRBV18; the D gene is possibly TRBD1 (5 bases). V was trimmed by 5 bases and J by 3 bases, leaving 10 bases between them. The CDR3 extends over 13 amino acids. Germline CDR1 KGHSH, CDR2 LQKENI. The CDR3 region has the DNA TGTGCCAGCTCAAACGGGGGGGACACTGAAGCTTTCTTT. Translation gives CASSNGGDTEAFF. Together with reference TRBV18 and TRBJ1-1, the CDR3 gives the full variable domain: NAGVMQNPRHLVRRRGQEARLRCSPMKGHSHVYWYRQLPEEGLKFMVYLQKENIIDESGMPKERFSAEFPKEGPSILRIQQVVRGDSAAYFCASSNGGDTEAFFGQGTRLTVV.

The J gene is TRBJ2-3, the V gene TRBV6-4, with 7 positions matching TRBD2. The V segment lost 3 bases and the J segment 0 bases; nucleotides outside the gene matches: 3. This CDR3 comprises 15 residues. Germline CDR1 MRHNA, CDR2 SNTAGT. The CDR3 DNA sequence: TGTGCCAGCAGTGAGGGTAGCGGGAGCACAGATACGCAGTATTTT. Translated, it gives CASSEGSGSTDTQYF.

The chain combines TRBV6-6 with TRBJ1-3; the D is unclear. Germline lookup yields CDR1 MNHNY and CDR2 SVGAGI (reference sequence). Trimming left V 4 bases short and J 0 bases short, with 13 bases between. This CDR3 is 16 amino acids long. CDR3 DNA: TGTGCCAGCAGTTGGTTGAACAGCCTCTCTGGAAACACCATATATTTT. As protein: CASSWLNSLSGNTIYF.

The chain is built from TRBV11-2 and TRBJ2-3, with 12 bases identical to TRBD2. Unmatched junction bases numbered 6, after V lost 5 bases and J lost 3 bases. The CDR3 has 16 residues. The V gene's germline CDR1 is SGHAT and CDR2 FQNNGV. Here the CDR3 reads CASSHGLAGYTDTQYF. The CDR3 DNA is TGTGCCAGCAGCCACGGACTAGCGGGATATACAGATACGCAGTATTTT.

This chain connects TRBV9 to TRBJ2-1, with D tentatively TRBD2 (6 bases). V was clipped by 3 bases and J by 8 bases, with 24 bases between them. CDR3 length equals 17 residues. CDR1 is SGDLS, CDR2 YYNGEE, per germline. The DNA of the CDR3 is TGTGCCAGCAGCGCCCGGAGGGCCCTAGCGCCCCGAGATGAGCAGTTCTTC. Translated: CASSARRALAPRDEQFF.

The V and J genes are TRBV7-2 and TRBJ2-5; D unclear. From germline, CDR1 is SGHTA and CDR2 FQGNSA. V shed 3 bases and J shed 4 bases, with 12 bases lying between them. The length of the CDR3 is 14 residues. The DNA for the CDR3 is TGTGCCAGCAGCTTTGTCCCCCTCTCAGAGACCCAGTACTTC. Its translation: CASSFVPLSETQYF.

The chain employs TRBV7-6 and TRBJ1-1; D remains ambiguous. Germline lookup yields CDR1 SGHVS and CDR2 FNYEAQ. The CDR3 sequence is 13 residues long. Trimming pared 1 base from V and 4 bases from J, leaving 7 bases between. This chain's CDR3 is CASSLVEGTEAFF. CDR3 coding DNA: TGTGCCAGCAGCTTAGTAGAAGGCACTGAAGCTTTCTTT.

The chain joins TRBV5-1 to TRBJ2-2; D is perhaps TRBD1 (5 bases). Trimming shortened V by 6 bases and J by 7 bases, and 16 bases separated the two germline ends. The CDR3 is made up of 14 amino acids. Per germline, CDR1 SGHRS and CDR2 YFSETQ. The CDR3 coding sequence is TGCGCCAGCAAGGACATCATTTCAGTCGGGGAGCTGTTTTTT. It encodes CASKDIISVGELFF.

The CDR3 region has the DNA TGTGCCAGCAGCTTAAAGGCCTCCTACGAGCAGTACTTC. Residues: CASSLKASYEQYF. The chain joins TRBV7-2 to TRBJ2-7, with no clear D. Trimming stripped 2 bases from V and 0 bases from J, with 5 bases between. CDR1 is SGHTA and CDR2 is FQGNSA in the germline V gene. CDR3 size: 13 residues.